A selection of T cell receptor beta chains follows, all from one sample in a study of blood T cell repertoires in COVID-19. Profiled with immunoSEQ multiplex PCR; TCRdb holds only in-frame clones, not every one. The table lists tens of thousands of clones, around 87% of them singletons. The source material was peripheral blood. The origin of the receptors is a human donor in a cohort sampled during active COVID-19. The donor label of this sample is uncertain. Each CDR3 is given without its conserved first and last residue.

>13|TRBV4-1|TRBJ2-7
ASSHGLAGENEQY
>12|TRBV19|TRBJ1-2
ASSMAGGDYGYT
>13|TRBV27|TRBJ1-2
ASRRIGQGASGYT
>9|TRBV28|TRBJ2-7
ASTTYYEQY
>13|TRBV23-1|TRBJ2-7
ASRSLTSVTYEQY
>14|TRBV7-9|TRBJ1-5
ASSLGRQGWDQPQH
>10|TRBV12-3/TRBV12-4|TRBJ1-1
ASKRGGTEAF
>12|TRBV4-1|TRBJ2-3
ASSQTNSVDTQY
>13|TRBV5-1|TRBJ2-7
ASSSRGGEGHEQY
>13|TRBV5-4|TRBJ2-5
ASSLRSRGQETQY
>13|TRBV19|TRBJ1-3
ASTETTGTGNTIY
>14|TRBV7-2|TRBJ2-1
ASSRMALTTYNEQF
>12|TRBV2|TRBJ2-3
ASSDVGRADTQY
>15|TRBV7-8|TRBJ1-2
ASSPMFLEGTAYGYT
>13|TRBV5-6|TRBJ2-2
ASSRRLPLSGELF